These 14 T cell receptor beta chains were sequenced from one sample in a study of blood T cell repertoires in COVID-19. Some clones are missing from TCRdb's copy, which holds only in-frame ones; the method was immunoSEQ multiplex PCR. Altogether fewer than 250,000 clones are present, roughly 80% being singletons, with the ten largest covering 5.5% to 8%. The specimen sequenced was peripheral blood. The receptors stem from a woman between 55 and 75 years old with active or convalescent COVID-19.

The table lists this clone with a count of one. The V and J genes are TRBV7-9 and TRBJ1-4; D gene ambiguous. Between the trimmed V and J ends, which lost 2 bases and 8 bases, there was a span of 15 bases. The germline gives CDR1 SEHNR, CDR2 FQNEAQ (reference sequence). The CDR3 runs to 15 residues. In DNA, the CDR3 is TGTGCCAGCAGCTTACCATTGACTTCCGGAGAAAAACTGTTTTTT. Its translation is CASSLPLTSGEKLFF.

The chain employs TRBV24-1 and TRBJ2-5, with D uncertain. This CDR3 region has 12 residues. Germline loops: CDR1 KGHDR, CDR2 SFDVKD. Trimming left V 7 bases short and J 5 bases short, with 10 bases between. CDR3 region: CATSSPEETQYF. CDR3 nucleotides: TGTGCCACCAGCTCTCCCGAGGAGACCCAGTACTTC.

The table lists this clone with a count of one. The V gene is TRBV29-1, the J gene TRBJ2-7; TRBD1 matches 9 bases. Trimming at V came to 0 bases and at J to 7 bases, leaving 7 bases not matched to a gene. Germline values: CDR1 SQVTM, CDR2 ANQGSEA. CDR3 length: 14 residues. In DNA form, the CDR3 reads TGCAGCGTTGAAGAGGGAGGACAGGGGATGGAGCAGTACTTC. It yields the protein CSVEEGGQGMEQYF.

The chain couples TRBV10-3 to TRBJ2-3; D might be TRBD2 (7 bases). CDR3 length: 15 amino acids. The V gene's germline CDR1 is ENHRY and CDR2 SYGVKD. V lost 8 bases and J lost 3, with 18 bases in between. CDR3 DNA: TGTGCCATCCATGAGAGGGGGGGCCGGACAGATACGCAGTATTTT. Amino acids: CAIHERGGRTDTQYF.

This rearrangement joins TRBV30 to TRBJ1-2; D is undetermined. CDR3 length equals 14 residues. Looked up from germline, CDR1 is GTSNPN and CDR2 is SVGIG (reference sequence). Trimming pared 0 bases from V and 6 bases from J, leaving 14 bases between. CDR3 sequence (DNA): TGTGCCTGGAGTGTACAGCCGGGGTCGGATGGCTACACCTTC. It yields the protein CAWSVQPGSDGYTF.

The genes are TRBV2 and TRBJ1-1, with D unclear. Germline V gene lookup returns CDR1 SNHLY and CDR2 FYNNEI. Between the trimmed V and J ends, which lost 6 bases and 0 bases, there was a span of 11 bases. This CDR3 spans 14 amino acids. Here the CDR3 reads CASRTRVMNTEAFF. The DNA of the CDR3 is TGTGCCAGCAGGACCCGGGTTATGAACACTGAAGCTTTCTTT.

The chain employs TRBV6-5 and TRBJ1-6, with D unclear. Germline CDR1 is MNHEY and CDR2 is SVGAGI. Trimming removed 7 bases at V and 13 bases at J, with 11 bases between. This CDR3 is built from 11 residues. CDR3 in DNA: TGTGCCAGCAAGTCCACTCCTCCCCTCCACTTT. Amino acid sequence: CASKSTPPLHF.

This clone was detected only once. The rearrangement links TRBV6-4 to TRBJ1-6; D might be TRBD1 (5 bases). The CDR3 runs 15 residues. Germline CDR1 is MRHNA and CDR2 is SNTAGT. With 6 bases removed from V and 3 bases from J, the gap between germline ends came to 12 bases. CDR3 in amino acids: CASRGGGSYNSPLHF. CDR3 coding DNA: TGTGCCAGCAGGGGGGGAGGAAGCTATAATTCACCCCTCCACTTT.

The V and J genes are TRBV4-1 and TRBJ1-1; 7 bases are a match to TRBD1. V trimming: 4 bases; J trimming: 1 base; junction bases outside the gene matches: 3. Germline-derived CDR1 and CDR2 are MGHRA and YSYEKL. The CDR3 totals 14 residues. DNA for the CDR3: TGCGCCAGCAGCCCCCGACAGGGGAACACTGAAGCTTTCTTT. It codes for CASSPRQGNTEAFF.

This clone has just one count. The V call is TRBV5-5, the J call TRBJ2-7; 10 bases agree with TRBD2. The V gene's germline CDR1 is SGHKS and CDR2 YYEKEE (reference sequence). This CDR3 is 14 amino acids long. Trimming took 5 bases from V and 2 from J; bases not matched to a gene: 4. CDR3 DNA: TGTGCCAGCAGTAGCGGGAGGCAACCCTACGAGCAGTACTTC. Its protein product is CASSSGRQPYEQYF.

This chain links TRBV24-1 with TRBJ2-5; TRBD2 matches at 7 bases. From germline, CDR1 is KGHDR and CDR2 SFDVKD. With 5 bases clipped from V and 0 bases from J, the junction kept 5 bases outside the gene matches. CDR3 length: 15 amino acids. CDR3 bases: TGTGCCACCAGTGCCCGGGCGGGGGACCAAGAGACCCAGTACTTC. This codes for CATSARAGDQETQYF.

The CDR3 loop is CASRRQFSNQPQHF. Written as DNA, the CDR3 is TGTGCCAGCAGAAGACAGTTTAGCAATCAGCCCCAGCATTTT. The rearrangement links TRBV6-6 to TRBJ1-5; D is possibly TRBD1 (5 bases). This CDR3 has 14 amino acids. CDR1 and CDR2 (germline): MNHNY, SVGAGI (reference sequence). V was clipped by 6 bases and J by 0 bases, with 9 bases between them.

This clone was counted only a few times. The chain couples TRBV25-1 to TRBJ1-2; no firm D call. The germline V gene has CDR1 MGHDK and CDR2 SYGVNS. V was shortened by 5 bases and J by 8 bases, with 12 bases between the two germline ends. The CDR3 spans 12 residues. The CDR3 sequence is CASSTGSGGYTF. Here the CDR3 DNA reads TGTGCCAGCAGTACGGGATCCGGCGGCTACACCTTC.

The CDR3 coding sequence is TGTGCCAGTAGTTTCGGCGGTGTTGCTGACGAGCAGTACTTC. Translation: CASSFGGVADEQYF. The rearrangement links TRBV19 to TRBJ2-7; D gene ambiguous. Germline CDR1 reads LNHDA; CDR2 reads SQIVND (reference sequence). CDR3 length: 14 amino acids. The germline V and J ends were trimmed by 5 bases and 5 bases, with 16 bases remaining between them.